This T cell receptor (beta chain) stems from a study of blood T cell repertoires in COVID-19. The overall study: In each case, the material was cDNA or gDNA derived from T cells, B-cell-depleted T cells, or PBMCs.

The CDR3 is 12 amino acids. Assay: immunoSEQ multiplex PCR; the TCRdb copy retains only in-frame clones and omits some. The table lists over 250,000 clones, roughly 80% of them singletons. Sequences were obtained from peripheral blood. The sequence was obtained from a woman aged 45 to 65 who had recovered from COVID-19. V is TRBV21-1 and J is TRBJ2-5; the table's D gene call, TRBD1, was not cross checked with the DNA. TRBV21-1 is designated a pseudogene. The CDR3 spells CAQRGHLETQYF. For the CDR3, the DNA is TGTGCCCAACGTGGGCATCTAGAGACCCAGTACTTC.